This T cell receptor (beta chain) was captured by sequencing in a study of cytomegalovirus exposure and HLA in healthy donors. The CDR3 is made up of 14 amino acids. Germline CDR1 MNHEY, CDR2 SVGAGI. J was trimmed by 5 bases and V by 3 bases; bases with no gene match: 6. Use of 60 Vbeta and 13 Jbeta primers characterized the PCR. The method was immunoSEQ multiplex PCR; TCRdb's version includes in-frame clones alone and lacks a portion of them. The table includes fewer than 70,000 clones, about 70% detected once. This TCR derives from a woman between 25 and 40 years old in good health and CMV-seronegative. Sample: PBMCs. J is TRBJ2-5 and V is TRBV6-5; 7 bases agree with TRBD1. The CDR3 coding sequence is TGTGCCAGCAGTTATCGACAGGGATTGGAGACCCAGTACTTC. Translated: CASSYRQGLETQYF.